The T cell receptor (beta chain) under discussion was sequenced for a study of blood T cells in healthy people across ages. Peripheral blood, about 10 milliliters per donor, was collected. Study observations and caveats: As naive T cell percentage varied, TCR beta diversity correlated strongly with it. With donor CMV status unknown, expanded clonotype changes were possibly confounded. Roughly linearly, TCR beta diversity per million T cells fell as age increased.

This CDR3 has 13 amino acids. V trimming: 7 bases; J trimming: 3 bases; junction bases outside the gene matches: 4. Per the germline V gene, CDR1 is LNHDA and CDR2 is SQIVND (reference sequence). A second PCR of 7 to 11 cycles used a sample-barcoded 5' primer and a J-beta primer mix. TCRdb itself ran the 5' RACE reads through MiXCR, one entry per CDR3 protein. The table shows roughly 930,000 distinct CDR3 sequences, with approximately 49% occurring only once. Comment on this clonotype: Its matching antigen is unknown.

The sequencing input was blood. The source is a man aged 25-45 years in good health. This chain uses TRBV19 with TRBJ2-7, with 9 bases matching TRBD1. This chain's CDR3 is CASKSTGGYEQYF. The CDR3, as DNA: TGTGCCAGTAAATCGACAGGGGGCTACGAGCAGTACTTC.